This T cell receptor beta chain was recorded in a study of cytomegalovirus exposure and HLA in healthy donors. Whole-study results and caveats: There were 160 or so TCR beta chains listed as cytomegalovirus-associated. Later genetic work tied a missense DCLRE1C variant to beta-chain V and J trimming. Serostatus for CMV was the only available immune exposure information. Prediction of most subjects' HLA-A and HLA-B alleles by TCR beta sequences was reportedly accurate.

Amplification used 60 Vbeta primers and 13 Jbeta primers. Here immunoSEQ multiplex PCR was the method, and the copy in TCRdb shows in-frame clones only, minus some. In total, the table holds approximately 150,000 clones. Turning to this clone: Its antigen is not identified.

The CDR3 is 14 amino acids. Germline V gene sequence: CDR1 MNHEY, CDR2 SMNVEV (reference sequence). V shed 2 bases and J shed 3 bases, with 10 bases lying between them. This TCR was recovered from a woman in her fifties or sixties in good health and CMV-seronegative. Sequencing was done on a sample of PBMCs. This chain links TRBV27 with TRBJ1-1; D perhaps matches TRBD1 (5 bases). This chain's CDR3 is CASSLQGGDTEAFF. CDR3 bases: TGTGCCAGCAGTTTACAGGGAGGGGACACTGAAGCTTTCTTT.